This TCR beta chain was identified during a study of blood T cells in healthy people across ages. Findings and limits, study-wide: The study regarded diversity estimates from one million T cells as underestimates.

Primers used in a second PCR of about 7 to 12 cycles were a sample-barcoded 5' primer and a J-beta primer mix. At least 2.5 million CDR3-containing paired-end reads were obtained per sample. A single record per CDR3 protein comes from TCRdb applying MiXCR to the 5' RACE reads. Of hundreds of thousands of distinct CDR3 sequences listed, 25% to 35% are singletons. At least 7 million PBMCs were isolated per sample. V lost 7 bases, J lost 7 bases, and 6 bases stayed unmatched. CDR3 length: 12 amino acids. A remark on this clonotype: The target antigen is unknown.

This same sample was also part of a study on T cells of mothers and their children.

The source of this sequence is a boy aged 2 to 10 in good health. Sequenced: blood. The chain combines TRBV12-3 or TRBV12-4 with TRBJ1-2, with 7 bases fitting TRBD1. CDR3 in DNA: TGTGCCAGCACCCAGGGGGGCTCTGGCTACACCTTC. It specifies CASTQGGSGYTF.